Reported below is one TCR beta chain. The sample comes from a study of cytomegalovirus exposure and HLA in healthy donors. Germline loops: CDR1 SGHAT, CDR2 FQNNGV. This CDR3 comprises 15 residues. With 3 bases removed from V and 8 bases from J, the gap between germline ends came to 14 bases. A multiplex PCR was run with 60 Vbeta primers and 13 Jbeta primers. The data were produced by immunoSEQ multiplex PCR, yet TCRdb's version contains in-frame clones alone and is incomplete. The sample lists around 280,000 clones, roughly 89% occurring once. This rearrangement joins TRBV11-2 to TRBJ1-6; D gene unclear. Sample: PBMCs. The clonotype was recovered from a woman aged 18-35 years in good health and CMV-seronegative. This CDR3 reads CASSFQPMGDSPLHF. Written as DNA, the CDR3 is TGTGCCAGCAGCTTCCAACCCATGGGAGATTCACCCCTCCACTTT.